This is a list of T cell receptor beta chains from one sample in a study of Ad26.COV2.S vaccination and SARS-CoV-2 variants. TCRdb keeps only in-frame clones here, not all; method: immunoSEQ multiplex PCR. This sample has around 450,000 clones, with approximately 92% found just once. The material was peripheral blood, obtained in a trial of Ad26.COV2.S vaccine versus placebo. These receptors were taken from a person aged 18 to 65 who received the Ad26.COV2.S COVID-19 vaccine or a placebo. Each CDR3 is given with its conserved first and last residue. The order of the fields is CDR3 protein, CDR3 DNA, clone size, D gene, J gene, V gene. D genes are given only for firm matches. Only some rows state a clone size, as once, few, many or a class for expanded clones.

CDR3: CASRRTGDTTYGYTF; DNA: TGTGCCAGCAGGAGGACAGGGGACACGACCTATGGCTACACCTTC; size: NA; D: TRBD1; J: TRBJ1-2; V: TRBV14
CDR3: CATAPGELFF; DNA: TGTGCCACAGCCCCCGGGGAGCTGTTTTTT; size: NA; D: NA; J: TRBJ2-2; V: TRBV24-1
CDR3: CASSFFGSHNEKLFF; DNA: TGTGCCAGCAGCTTTTTCGGCAGCCATAATGAAAAACTGTTTTTT; size: NA; D: NA; J: TRBJ1-4; V: TRBV7-9
CDR3: CASSLHGSYGYTF; DNA: TGCGCCAGCAGCTTGCACGGGAGCTATGGCTACACCTTC; size: NA; D: NA; J: TRBJ1-2; V: TRBV5-1
CDR3: CASSPRSGRPYNEQFF; DNA: TGCGCCAGCAGCCCGCGTAGCGGGAGGCCCTACAATGAGCAGTTCTTC; size: NA; D: TRBD2; J: TRBJ2-1; V: TRBV4-1
CDR3: CASSIGPGNLYGYTF; DNA: TGTGCCAGTAGTATAGGACCAGGGAACCTCTATGGCTACACCTTC; size: NA; D: NA; J: TRBJ1-2; V: TRBV19
CDR3: CASSLGVYGYTF; DNA: TGTGCCAGCAGCTTAGGGGTCTATGGCTACACCTTC; size: NA; D: NA; J: TRBJ1-2; V: TRBV13
CDR3: CASSVDSNTEAFF; DNA: TGTGCCAGCAGTGTCGACAGTAACACTGAAGCTTTCTTT; size: NA; D: NA; J: TRBJ1-1; V: TRBV2
CDR3: CASSLSGGDQPQHF; DNA: TGTGCCAGCAGCTTAAGTGGTGGAGATCAGCCCCAGCATTTT; size: NA; D: NA; J: TRBJ1-5; V: TRBV11-2
CDR3: CAISDQGNTEAFF; DNA: TGTGCCATCAGTGATCAGGGGAACACTGAAGCTTTCTTT; size: NA; D: NA; J: TRBJ1-1; V: TRBV10-3
CDR3: CASGTHNSPLHF; DNA: TGTGCCAGTGGGACCCATAATTCACCCCTCCACTTT; size: NA; D: NA; J: TRBJ1-6; V: TRBV11-2
CDR3: CATSGTGSNYGYTF; DNA: TGTGCCACCAGTGGGACAGGTTCTAACTATGGCTACACCTTC; size: NA; D: TRBD1; J: TRBJ1-2; V: TRBV24-1
CDR3: CAWSSPGTQYF; DNA: TGTGCCTGGAGTAGTCCGGGTACGCAGTATTTT; size: once; D: NA; J: TRBJ2-3; V: TRBV30
CDR3: CASSLAWGATNTEAFF; DNA: TGTGCCAGCAGCTTAGCTTGGGGGGCGACCAACACTGAAGCTTTCTTT; size: once; D: NA; J: TRBJ1-1; V: TRBV7-2
CDR3: CASSFGGETQYF; DNA: TGTGCCAGCAGCTTTGGGGGGGAGACCCAGTACTTC; size: NA; D: NA; J: TRBJ2-5; V: TRBV5-6
CDR3: CASSTDDAYQPQHF; DNA: TGTGCCAGCAGCACCGATGACGCTTATCAGCCCCAGCATTTT; size: NA; D: NA; J: TRBJ1-5; V: TRBV7-2
CDR3: CASSQSGENTDTQYF; DNA: TGTGCCAGCAGCCAAAGTGGGGAGAACACAGATACGCAGTATTTT; size: NA; D: NA; J: TRBJ2-3; V: TRBV4-2
CDR3: CASSSLAGAETQYF; DNA: TGTGCCAGCAGCTCTCTAGCGGGGGCTGAGACCCAGTACTTC; size: NA; D: TRBD2; J: TRBJ2-5; V: TRBV7-9
CDR3: CASSLFESGYTF; DNA: TGTGCCAGCAGTTTATTCGAGTCGGGCTACACCTTC; size: NA; D: NA; J: TRBJ1-2; V: TRBV28
CDR3: CASKKSSYEQYF; DNA: TGTGCCAGCAAGAAGAGCTCCTACGAGCAGTACTTC; size: NA; D: NA; J: TRBJ2-7; V: TRBV2
CDR3: CASSQDRRRTGFEKLFF; DNA: TGTGCCAGCAGCCAAGATAGGAGGAGGACAGGGTTTGAAAAACTGTTTTTT; size: NA; D: TRBD1; J: TRBJ1-4; V: TRBV14
CDR3: CASSPTTGVIIEAFF; DNA: TGCGCCAGCAGCCCCACGACAGGGGTAATTATTGAAGCTTTCTTT; size: NA; D: TRBD1; J: TRBJ1-1; V: TRBV5-1
CDR3: CASSLSGTPAEAFF; DNA: TGTGCCAGCAGCTTATCCGGGACACCGGCTGAAGCTTTCTTT; size: NA; D: NA; J: TRBJ1-1; V: TRBV7-6
CDR3: CASSIYATNEKLFF; DNA: TGTGCCAGTAGTATTTATGCAACTAATGAAAAACTGTTTTTT; size: NA; D: NA; J: TRBJ1-4; V: TRBV19
CDR3: CASSHGAGVNQPQHF; DNA: TGTGCCAGCAGCCACGGGGCAGGGGTAAATCAGCCCCAGCATTTT; size: NA; D: NA; J: TRBJ1-5; V: TRBV3-1/TRBV3-2
CDR3: CASSPSIGSETQYF; DNA: TGTGCCAGCAGCCCCAGCATAGGGTCAGAGACCCAGTACTTC; size: NA; D: NA; J: TRBJ2-5; V: TRBV7-9
CDR3: CASSPSLWNTEAFF; DNA: TGTGCCAGCAGCCCTTCATTGTGGAACACTGAAGCTTTCTTT; size: NA; D: NA; J: TRBJ1-1; V: TRBV7-2
CDR3: CASSLGPGGLYTGELFF; DNA: TGTGCTAGCAGCTTAGGCCCAGGAGGTCTGTACACCGGGGAGCTGTTTTTT; size: NA; D: NA; J: TRBJ2-2; V: TRBV7-7
CDR3: CASSLPYNEQFF; DNA: TGTGCCAGCAGTCTTCCTTACAATGAGCAGTTCTTC; size: NA; D: NA; J: TRBJ2-1; V: TRBV12-3/TRBV12-4
CDR3: CASSSMLRQGVTEAFF; DNA: TGTGCCAGCTCATCGATGTTACGACAGGGTGTGACTGAAGCTTTCTTT; size: NA; D: TRBD1; J: TRBJ1-1; V: TRBV18
CDR3: CASSLLRIETQYF; DNA: TGTGCCAGCAGCCTTTTGCGTATAGAGACCCAGTACTTC; size: NA; D: NA; J: TRBJ2-5; V: TRBV7-2
CDR3: CATSRDRQYQETQYF; DNA: TGTGCCACCAGCAGAGATAGGCAGTACCAAGAGACCCAGTACTTC; size: NA; D: NA; J: TRBJ2-5; V: TRBV15
CDR3: CASSPGTSNTEAFF; DNA: TGTGCCAGCAGCCCAGGGACATCGAACACTGAAGCTTTCTTT; size: NA; D: NA; J: TRBJ1-1; V: TRBV7-3
CDR3: CASSQLWEYQSNIQYF; DNA: TGTGCCAGCAGCCAACTATGGGAGTATCAGTCGAACATTCAGTACTTC; size: NA; D: NA; J: TRBJ2-4; V: TRBV4-2
CDR3: CASSLESRGYEQYF; DNA: TGTGCCAGCAGCTTGGAGTCGCGGGGTTACGAGCAGTACTTC; size: NA; D: NA; J: TRBJ2-7; V: TRBV5-6
CDR3: CASSGWTERDTEAFF; DNA: TGTGCCAGCAGCGGATGGACAGAGAGAGACACTGAAGCTTTCTTT; size: once; D: NA; J: TRBJ1-1; V: TRBV5-4
CDR3: CAWSVQGNTEAFF; DNA: TGTGCCTGGAGTGTACAGGGGAACACTGAAGCTTTCTTT; size: NA; D: NA; J: TRBJ1-1; V: TRBV30
CDR3: CASSVSRAF; DNA: TGTGCCAGCAGCGTATCTCGGGCTTTT; size: NA; D: NA; J: TRBJ1-5; V: TRBV5-4
CDR3: CASSKRDRKQETQYF; DNA: TGTGCCAGCAGCAAAAGAGACAGAAAGCAAGAGACCCAGTACTTC; size: NA; D: NA; J: TRBJ2-5; V: TRBV21-1
CDR3: CASSVGRGKDGYEQYF; DNA: TGTGCCAGCAGCGTAGGTCGGGGGAAGGATGGCTACGAGCAGTACTTC; size: NA; D: NA; J: TRBJ2-7; V: TRBV7-8
CDR3: CASSLGGWTGFGYEQYF; DNA: TGTGCCAGCAGCTTGGGGGGATGGACAGGTTTCGGCTACGAGCAGTACTTC; size: NA; D: TRBD1; J: TRBJ2-7; V: TRBV5-4
CDR3: CASSLKAGTGGYTF; DNA: TGTGCCAGCAGCTTAAAGGCAGGGACGGGTGGCTACACCTTC; size: once; D: NA; J: TRBJ1-2; V: TRBV7-3
CDR3: CASSSGYSTDTQYF; DNA: TGTGCCAGTTCTAGCGGGTACAGCACAGATACGCAGTATTTT; size: NA; D: TRBD2; J: TRBJ2-3; V: TRBV19
CDR3: CASGGGPTWPQHF; DNA: TGTGCTAGTGGGGGGGGGCCCACCTGGCCCCAGCATTTT; size: once; D: NA; J: TRBJ1-5; V: TRBV12-5